A selection of T cell receptor beta chains follows, all from one sample in a study of blood T cells in healthy people across ages. Using its own MiXCR run on the 5' RACE reads, TCRdb lists one record per CDR3 protein. The table lists around 1,500,000 distinct CDR3 sequences, 28% of them singletons, with 7.7% in the top ten. Material: blood. The receptors here all came from a woman in her thirties in good health. Each CDR3 is given with its conserved first and last residue. Fields, in order: J gene, V gene, clone size, D gene, CDR3 protein, CDR3 DNA. A D gene is named only where the DNA matches it firmly. Not all rows give a size; the values are once, few, many and, for expanded clones, a class.

>TRBJ2-5|TRBV12-3/TRBV12-4|NA|TRBD2
CASRWTSTEETQYF
TGTGCCAGCAGGTGGACTAGCACTGAAGAGACCCAGTACTTC
>TRBJ2-4|TRBV12-3/TRBV12-4|NA|TRBD2
CATREGEGLAGIVAKNIQYF
TGTGCCACCCGGGAGGGAGAGGGACTAGCGGGAATTGTAGCCAAAAACATTCAGTACTTC
>TRBJ1-2|TRBV7-2|many|NA
CASSLESILGYTF
TGTGCCAGCAGCTTAGAAAGTATACTCGGCTACACCTTC
>TRBJ2-7|TRBV15|NA|NA
CATSRDGQSSYEQYF
TGTGCCACCAGCAGAGATGGGCAGTCCTCCTACGAGCAGTACTTC
>TRBJ1-1|TRBV2|few|TRBD1
CASSPQGADITEAFF
TGTGCCAGCAGCCCACAGGGGGCGGATATCACTGAAGCTTTCTTT
>TRBJ1-5|TRBV7-9|NA|TRBD1
CASSLGQTGQPQHF
TGTGCCAGCAGCTTGGGACAGACTGGTCAGCCCCAGCATTTT
>TRBJ2-7|TRBV28|NA|NA
CASSLFSGAPDEQYF
TGTGCCAGCAGTTTGTTCTCGGGTGCCCCCGACGAGCAGTACTTC
>TRBJ2-1|TRBV2|NA|TRBD2
CASREREGHEQFF
TGTGCCAGCAGGGAGCGGGAGGGCCACGAGCAGTTCTTC
>TRBJ2-7|TRBV6-5|NA|TRBD1
CASKLRDRTPYEQYF
TGTGCCAGCAAGCTCCGGGACAGAACTCCCTACGAGCAGTACTTC
>TRBJ2-4|TRBV20-1|many|NA
CSASARNIQYF
TGCAGTGCGTCGGCCAGGAACATTCAGTACTTC
>TRBJ2-3|TRBV4-1|many|TRBD2
CASSHIRAGVTDTQYF
TGCGCCAGCAGCCATATCAGAGCGGGGGTCACAGATACGCAGTATTTT
>TRBJ2-7|TRBV6-6|few|TRBD1
CASRDPGQGANEQYF
TGTGCCAGCAGAGATCCGGGACAGGGGGCCAACGAGCAGTACTTC
>TRBJ2-1|TRBV5-1|many|TRBD2
CASSSLWERGYNEQFF
TGCGCCAGCAGCTCCCTCTGGGAGCGGGGATACAATGAGCAGTTCTTC
>TRBJ1-2|TRBV12-3/TRBV12-4|many|NA
CATKDTANYGYTF
TGTGCCACCAAAGACACTGCTAACTATGGCTACACCTTC
>TRBJ2-7|TRBV27|many|NA
CASSLSTGIAYEQYF
TGTGCCAGCAGTTTATCGACCGGGATAGCGTACGAGCAGTACTTC
>TRBJ2-3|TRBV24-1|many|NA
CATSDGVTQYF
TGTGCCACCAGTGACGGTGTTACGCAGTATTTT
>TRBJ2-5|TRBV19|NA|NA
CASSTVNRQETQYF
TGTGCCAGTAGTACAGTCAACAGACAAGAGACCCAGTACTTC
>TRBJ1-3|TRBV20-1|NA|NA
CSARPTGPGNTIYF
TGCAGTGCTAGACCCACAGGTCCGGGAAACACCATATATTTT
>TRBJ2-1|TRBV5-4|few|TRBD2
CASSPLPSGGINNEQFF
TGTGCCAGCAGCCCCTTACCGAGCGGGGGAATAAACAATGAGCAGTTCTTC
>TRBJ2-6|TRBV15|NA|NA
CATSRAGSGANVRTF
TGTGCCACCAGCAGGGCAGGGTCTGGGGCCAACGTCCGGACTTTC
>TRBJ2-7|TRBV2|NA|NA
CASQKDLLKGYEQYF
TGTGCCAGCCAAAAGGACCTACTGAAGGGCTACGAGCAGTACTTC
>TRBJ2-1|TRBV7-2|NA|NA
CASSLRYSGLTGEQFF
TGTGCCAGCAGCTTAAGGTATTCCGGGTTAACGGGTGAGCAGTTCTTC
>TRBJ2-5|TRBV7-2|many|NA
CASSQGPAGETQYF
TGTGCCAGCAGCCAGGGGCCGGCCGGGGAGACCCAGTACTTC
>TRBJ1-3|TRBV20-1|NA|NA
CSAREGSGNTIYF
TGCAGTGCTAGAGAGGGATCTGGAAACACCATATATTTT
>TRBJ2-1|TRBV9|few|NA
CASNEGTGHYNEQFF
TGTGCCAGCAACGAGGGGACGGGACATTACAATGAGCAGTTCTTC
>TRBJ2-1|TRBV29-1|many|NA
CSVVRYEQFF
TGCAGCGTTGTCAGGTATGAGCAGTTCTTC
>TRBJ1-5|TRBV6-6|few|TRBD1
CASNGQGNQPQHF
TGTGCCAGCAATGGACAGGGAAATCAGCCCCAGCATTTT
>TRBJ2-7|TRBV20-1|NA|TRBD1
CSAPGTGGPPYEQYF
TGCAGTGCGCCCGGGACAGGGGGACCCCCCTACGAGCAGTACTTC
>TRBJ2-7|TRBV4-1|many|NA
CASSHTRDEQYF
TGCGCCAGCAGCCATACCAGGGACGAGCAGTACTTC
>TRBJ2-5|TRBV28|NA|NA
CASSSPPGARAEETQYF
TGTGCCAGCAGTTCCCCGCCGGGGGCAAGGGCTGAAGAGACCCAGTACTTC
>TRBJ2-1|TRBV20-1|few|NA
CSARDLQGTGDEQFF
TGCAGTGCTAGAGATCTCCAGGGAACCGGCGATGAGCAGTTCTTC
>TRBJ2-7|TRBV6-5|many|TRBD1
CASSLSQGAINEQYF
TGTGCCAGCAGCCTTAGCCAGGGGGCTATCAACGAGCAGTACTTC
>TRBJ2-5|TRBV10-3|few|NA
CAISEIGETQYF
TGTGCCATCAGTGAGATAGGCGAGACCCAGTACTTC
>TRBJ2-7|TRBV12-3/TRBV12-4|many|NA
CASSFGEYEQYF
TGTGCCAGCAGTTTTGGTGAATACGAGCAGTACTTC
>TRBJ2-7|TRBV28|few|NA
CASINPQGDEQYF
TGTGCCAGCATCAACCCACAGGGAGACGAGCAGTACTTC
>TRBJ1-5|TRBV5-1|many|NA
CASSLNGQPQHF
TGCGCCAGCAGCTTGAACGGTCAGCCCCAGCATTTT
>TRBJ2-7|TRBV9|NA|TRBD2
CASSGSGGANEQYF
TGTGCCAGCAGCGGAAGCGGGGGGGCCAACGAGCAGTACTTC
>TRBJ2-7|TRBV29-1|many|NA
CSVVYSGFYEQYF
TGCAGCGTTGTGTATTCGGGTTTCTACGAGCAGTACTTC
>TRBJ2-1|TRBV27|NA|NA
CASRELGYNGQFF
TGTGCCAGCAGGGAGTTAGGGTACAATGGGCAGTTCTTC
>TRBJ1-1|TRBV3-1|few|NA
CASIPGSSNTEAFF
TGTGCCAGCATCCCGGGATCTTCAAACACTGAAGCTTTCTTT
>TRBJ2-1|TRBV19|few|TRBD2
CASSPGPAGYNEQFF
TGTGCCAGTAGTCCGGGGCCAGCGGGGTACAATGAGCAGTTCTTC
>TRBJ1-1|TRBV20-1|NA|NA
CSAKVGGADTEAFF
TGCAGTGCTAAAGTAGGGGGGGCCGACACTGAAGCTTTCTTT
>TRBJ2-5|TRBV7-2|NA|NA
CTSSFDSQETQYF
TGTACCAGCAGCTTCGACAGCCAAGAGACCCAGTACTTC
>TRBJ2-7|TRBV7-6|NA|NA
CASSGGFGASYEQYF
TGTGCCAGCAGCGGGGGGTTTGGGGCCTCCTACGAGCAGTACTTC
>TRBJ2-7|TRBV2|NA|NA
CASNGGVYSYEQYF
TGTGCCAGCAATGGCGGGGTTTATTCCTACGAGCAGTACTTC
>TRBJ2-7|TRBV29-1|many|NA
CSVWKSGEQYF
TGCAGCGTTTGGAAATCGGGTGAGCAGTACTTC
>TRBJ2-1|TRBV5-1|NA|TRBD2
CASQAGGPRDEQFF
TGCGCCAGCCAAGCGGGGGGGCCGCGAGATGAGCAGTTCTTC
>TRBJ2-7|TRBV7-9|NA|NA
CASTPRGDPYEQYF
TGTGCCAGCACCCCGAGGGGGGATCCCTACGAGCAGTACTTC
>TRBJ2-3|TRBV11-2|NA|NA
CASSGWGGPTDTQYF
TGTGCCAGCAGCGGCTGGGGGGGCCCTACAGATACGCAGTATTTT
>TRBJ2-7|TRBV18|NA|TRBD2
CASSPPTSGGSYEQYF
TGTGCCAGCTCACCACCGACTAGCGGGGGCAGCTACGAGCAGTACTTC